The present TCR beta chain was sequenced within a study of blood T cell repertoires in COVID-19. Per the germline V gene, CDR1 is ENHRY and CDR2 is SYGVKD. The V gene lost 0 bases and the J gene lost 2 bases, with 15 bases spanning the gap. The CDR3 contains 17 residues. TCRdb's copy holds only in-frame clones and misses some; the assay was immunoSEQ multiplex PCR. Of approximately 300,000 clones detected, 85% appear once; the ten largest clones hold 1.5% to 2%. Sequenced: PBMCs or T cells enriched from blood (not recorded which). The V and J genes are TRBV10-3 and TRBJ2-3; tentative D call: TRBD2 (6 bases). This clonotype was sampled from a woman aged 25-40 years who had been exposed to COVID-19. This chain's CDR3 is CAISESESSVFTDTQYF. In DNA form, the CDR3 reads TGTGCCATCAGTGAGTCGGAGTCTAGCGTCTTCACAGATACGCAGTATTTT.